One sample yielded the 22 T cell receptor beta chains listed below, sequenced in a study of shared clonotypes between healthy human individuals. Clones were read by immunoSEQ multiplex PCR, and TCRdb kept only the in-frame ones, dropping some. The sample consists of 2 million to 2.5 million clones, roughly 95% of them appearing once. The sequenced sample was naive CD4+ T cells sorted from blood. Subset specified: CD45RA+ positively selected. These receptors were taken from a man in his late teens or twenties in good health.

A word on this clone: Distinct nucleotide sequences in the sample also encode this CDR3. The chain recombines TRBV18 with TRBJ2-5; perhaps D is TRBD1 or TRBD2 (6 bases each). The germline V gene encodes CDR1 KGHSH and CDR2 LQKENI. The CDR3 spans 13 residues. Trimming removed 6 bases from V and 4 bases from J, with 12 bases in between. The CDR3 loop reads CASSPPGAETQYF. CDR3 DNA sequence: TGTGCCAGCTCCCCGCCGGGGGCAGAGACCCAGTACTTC.

A word on this clone: One end of the junction fails to match germline, which may point to a read error. The chain employs TRBV10-1 and TRBJ2-2; a weak D match, TRBD1 (6 bases). The CDR3 totals 15 residues. Germline assignment: CDR1 WNHNN and CDR2 SYGVQD (reference sequence). The CDR3 loop reads CARTPARGHTGELFF. The CDR3 nucleotides are TGCGCCCGCACCCCGGCCAGGGGTCACACAGGGGAGCTGTTTTTT.

The chain recombines TRBV2 with TRBJ2-7, with TRBD1 as a possible D gene (6 bases). This CDR3 comprises 13 residues. The V gene lost 8 bases and the J gene lost 3 bases, with 14 bases spanning the gap. Germline V gene sequence: CDR1 SNHLY, CDR2 FYNNEI. CDR3 loop: CASFLDSNYEQYF. The CDR3 DNA reads TGTGCCAGCTTTCTGGACAGCAACTACGAGCAGTACTTC.

The chain has TRBV6-4 and TRBJ2-3; TRBD2 might be the D (5 bases). The V gene lost 1 base and the J gene lost 8 bases, with 10 bases spanning the gap. Germline V gene data show CDR1 as MRHNA and CDR2 as SNTAGT. The CDR3 has 13 residues. The CDR3, as DNA: TGTGCCAGCAGTGACTTGTTTGGAGGTACGCAGTATTTT. It is translated as CASSDLFGGTQYF.

The gene calls are TRBV15 and TRBJ2-7; the D gene is possibly TRBD2 (6 bases). Per germline, CDR1 LNHNV and CDR2 YYDKDF (reference sequence). This CDR3 region has 15 residues. Trimming left V 1 base short and J 1 base short, with 11 bases between. This chain's CDR3 is CATSRGGTESYEQYF. CDR3 nucleotides: TGTGCCACCAGCAGAGGTGGGACTGAGTCCTACGAGCAGTACTTC.

The gene calls are TRBV6-5 and TRBJ1-2; 7 bases are a match to TRBD1. The germline V gene has CDR1 MNHEY and CDR2 SVGAGI. V lost 0 bases to trimming and J lost 7 bases; unmatched junction nucleotides: 5. The CDR3 loop spans 14 amino acids. The CDR3 is CASSYSRAGGGYTF. The CDR3 nucleotides read TGTGCCAGCAGTTACTCTCGGGCAGGGGGTGGCTACACCTTC.

V is TRBV6-5 and J is TRBJ1-6; D uncertain. Germline V gives CDR1 MNHEY, CDR2 SVGAGI. The V end lost 7 bases, the J end lost 8 bases, and 18 bases lay between the germline ends. The CDR3 is 15 amino acids. The CDR3 reads CASTARGFSDSPLHF. CDR3 DNA: TGTGCCAGCACCGCACGCGGCTTTTCGGATTCACCCCTCCACTTT.

The CDR3 reads CASSPLGGSRVEQYF. CDR3 bases: TGTGCCAGCAGTCCCCTCGGGGGATCCCGCGTCGAGCAGTACTTC. The rearrangement joins TRBV27 to TRBJ2-7, with D maybe TRBD2 (6 bases). The CDR3 is 15 residues long. The V gene lost 5 bases and the J gene lost 6 bases, with 20 bases spanning the gap. CDR1 and CDR2 from the germline V gene are MNHEY and SMNVEV (reference sequence).

This chain links TRBV13 with TRBJ2-5; TRBD2 aligns across 7 bases. V lost 3 bases to trimming and J lost 1 base; unmatched junction nucleotides: 5. The CDR3 consists of 15 residues. The germline V gene has CDR1 PRHDT and CDR2 FYEKMQ (reference sequence). The CDR3 sequence is CASSFLAGAQETQYF. The CDR3 nucleotides read TGTGCCAGCAGCTTCTTGGCGGGAGCCCAAGAGACCCAGTACTTC. The variable domain in full, with the rest retrieved from reference TRBV13 and TRBJ2-5, is AAGVIQSPRHLIKEKRETATLKCYPIPRHDTVYWYQQGPGQDPQFLISFYEKMQSDKGSIPDRFSAQQFSDYHSELNMSSLELGDSALYFCASSFLAGAQETQYFGPGTRLLVL.

The V and J genes are TRBV4-1 and TRBJ1-2; 11 bases agree with TRBD1. The V segment lost 4 bases and the J segment 8 bases; nucleotides outside the gene matches: 12. The CDR3 spans 16 residues. CDR1 and CDR2 (germline): MGHRA, YSYEKL. CDR3 sequence (DNA): TGCGCCAGCAGCCTGGGACAGGGGGTACTGACGGGCGGCTACACCTTC. Translating gives CASSLGQGVLTGGYTF.

DNA of the CDR3: TGCGCCAGCAGCCCTGGGACACCCTCTGGAAACACCATATATTTT. It yields the protein CASSPGTPSGNTIYF. The rearrangement links TRBV5-1 to TRBJ1-3, with D possibly matching TRBD1 (6 bases). V was cut by 4 bases and J by 0 bases, with 11 bases left in between. CDR1 and CDR2 (germline): SGHRS, YFSETQ. The CDR3 consists of 15 residues. Combining the CDR3 with reference TRBV5-1 and TRBJ1-3 gives the whole variable domain KAGVTQTPRYLIKTRGQQVTLSCSPISGHRSVSWYQQTPGQGLQFLFEYFSETQRNKGNFPGRFSGRQFSNSRSEMNVSTLELGDSALYLCASSPGTPSGNTIYFGEGSWLTVV.

V usage is TRBV11-2 and J usage is TRBJ1-2; 7 positions match TRBD1. Germline V lookup: CDR1 SGHAT, CDR2 FQNNGV. The V gene end was trimmed by 3 bases and the J gene end by 4 bases; junction bases not matched to a gene: 5. The CDR3 runs 14 residues. CDR3 nucleotides: TGTGCCAGCAGCTTCGACAGGGTTGGCTATGGCTACACCTTC. It is translated as CASSFDRVGYGYTF.

This clone appeared once. This chain links TRBV27 with TRBJ2-3; TRBD1 might be the D (5 bases). The CDR3 consists of 13 residues. Trimming removed 3 bases at V and 4 bases at J, with 8 bases between. Germline V lookup: CDR1 MNHEY, CDR2 SMNVEV (reference sequence). The CDR3 loop reads CASSLGQADTQYF. The CDR3 nucleotides are TGTGCCAGCAGTTTGGGGCAGGCAGATACGCAGTATTTT.

The chain is built from TRBV4-2 and TRBJ1-4; TRBD1 aligns across 10 bases. V lost 0 bases and J lost 3; bases outside the gene matches: 1. The length of the CDR3 is 16 residues. The germline CDR1 and CDR2 sequences are LGHNA and YNFKEQ. CDR3 protein: CASSQEGTGANEKLFF. The CDR3 nucleotides are TGTGCCAGCAGCCAAGAAGGGACAGGGGCTAATGAAAAACTGTTTTTT.

V and J are TRBV6-5 and TRBJ1-3, with TRBD1 matching over 7 bases. Germline V lookup: CDR1 MNHEY, CDR2 SVGAGI. Unmatched junction bases numbered 5, after V lost 4 bases and J lost 2 bases. The CDR3 is 15 residues long. The CDR3 sequence: CASSSTGDTGNTIYF. The CDR3 DNA is TGTGCCAGCAGTTCTACAGGGGATACTGGAAACACCATATATTTT.

The chain uses TRBV18 and TRBJ2-7; 7 nucleotides agree with TRBD2. V lost 0 bases and J lost 1; bases outside the gene matches: 9. The CDR3 runs to 17 residues. Germline loops: CDR1 KGHSH, CDR2 LQKENI. The CDR3 region has the DNA TGTGCCAGCTCACCACCAGTAGCGGGCCTAGGTTCCTACGAGCAGTACTTC. Protein: CASSPPVAGLGSYEQYF. The whole variable domain, remainder taken from reference TRBV18 and TRBJ2-7, is NAGVMQNPRHLVRRRGQEARLRCSPMKGHSHVYWYRQLPEEGLKFMVYLQKENIIDESGMPKERFSAEFPKEGPSILRIQQVVRGDSAAYFCASSPPVAGLGSYEQYFGPGTRLTVT.

This clone is a singleton in its sample. The sample carries other DNA sequences with the same CDR3. The chain combines TRBV30 with TRBJ1-5; D gene uncertain. The CDR3 is made up of 13 amino acids. Trimming shortened V by 1 base and J by 3 bases, and 7 bases separated the two germline ends. Germline values: CDR1 GTSNPN, CDR2 SVGIG (reference sequence). The DNA for the CDR3 is TGTGCCTGGAGTGGCGAGGCCAATCAGCCCCAGCATTTT. This translates into CAWSGEANQPQHF.

CDR3 protein: CARPRVANEKLFF. CDR3 bases: TGTGCCAGACCCAGGGTAGCTAATGAAAAACTGTTTTTT. The chain is built from TRBV11-3 and TRBJ1-4; a weak D match, TRBD1 (5 bases). CDR3 length equals 13 residues. Germline CDR1 and CDR2: SGHNT and YENEEA. The germline V and J ends were trimmed by 9 bases and 3 bases, with 11 bases remaining between them.

This clone was recorded only once. The V and J genes are TRBV6-6 and TRBJ2-7; D unclear. Germline lookup yields CDR1 MNHNY and CDR2 SVGAGI (reference sequence). The V gene lost 4 bases and the J gene lost 2 bases, with 12 bases spanning the gap. The CDR3 consists of 14 residues. The CDR3: CASSSPRQAYEQYF. The CDR3 coding sequence is TGTGCCAGCAGTTCTCCTAGGCAGGCCTACGAGCAGTACTTC.

The chain carries TRBV7-2 and TRBJ2-2; 7 bases line up with TRBD1. Germline lookup yields CDR1 SGHTA and CDR2 FQGNSA. This CDR3 comprises 15 residues. After removal of 1 base from V and 6 bases from J, the junction contained 5 bases not matched to a gene. The CDR3 nucleotides read TGTGCCAGCAGCTTAGAAACAGGGACAGCCGGGGAGCTGTTTTTT. It yields the protein CASSLETGTAGELFF.

The chain links TRBV13 to TRBJ1-2; tentative D call: TRBD1 (6 bases). Germline V gives CDR1 PRHDT, CDR2 FYEKMQ (reference sequence). This CDR3 spans 18 amino acids. V lost 5 bases and J lost 3, with 25 bases in between. CDR3 loop: CASSRPAIGPGADYGYTF. The CDR3 coding sequence is TGTGCCAGCAGCAGACCGGCTATTGGTCCAGGGGCGGACTATGGCTACACCTTC.

The V gene is TRBV5-1, the J gene TRBJ2-5; D is tentatively TRBD1 or TRBD2 (5 bases each). V was cut by 2 bases and J by 4 bases, with 18 bases left in between. The CDR3 covers 16 residues. Germline V CDR1 and CDR2: SGHRS, YFSETQ. DNA for the CDR3: TGCGCCAGCAGCTTACAGACCATGGGGGTGGGAGAGACCCAGTACTTC. Encoded protein: CASSLQTMGVGETQYF.